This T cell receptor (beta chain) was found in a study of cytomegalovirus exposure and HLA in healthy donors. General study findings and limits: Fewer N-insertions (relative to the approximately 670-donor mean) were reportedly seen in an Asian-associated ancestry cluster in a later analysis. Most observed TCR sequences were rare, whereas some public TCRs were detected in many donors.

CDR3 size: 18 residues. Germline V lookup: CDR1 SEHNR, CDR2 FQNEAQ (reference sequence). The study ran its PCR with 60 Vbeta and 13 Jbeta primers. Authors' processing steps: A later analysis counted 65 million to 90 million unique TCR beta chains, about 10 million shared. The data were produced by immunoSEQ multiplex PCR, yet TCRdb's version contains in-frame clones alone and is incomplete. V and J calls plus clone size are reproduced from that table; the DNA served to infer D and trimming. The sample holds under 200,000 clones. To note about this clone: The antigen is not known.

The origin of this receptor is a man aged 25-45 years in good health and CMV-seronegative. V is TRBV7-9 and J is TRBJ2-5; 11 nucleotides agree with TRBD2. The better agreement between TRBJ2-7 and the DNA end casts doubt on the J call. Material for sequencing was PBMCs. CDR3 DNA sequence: TGTGCCAGCGGCTCTTCACCGGGACTAGCGGTTAGGTCCTACGAGCAGTACTTC. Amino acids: CASGSSPGLAVRSYEQYF.